The 27 T cell receptor beta chains below all came from one sample that was sequenced in a study of CD8+ T cells in alopecia areata. The treatment is: oral pan-JAK inhibitor, 5-10 mg twice daily. RNA was extracted and reverse transcribed into cDNA as the sequencing template. Sequencing was performed with immunoSEQ multiplex PCR; in TCRdb, only in-frame clones are kept and a portion is missing. The sample records 110,000 or so clones, roughly three fifths being singletons. Sequencing was performed on CD4+ T cells sorted from blood, taken at week 24, from a patient treated with tofacitinib. The receptor source for this set is a human donor with alopecia areata.

This clone has more than one count but fewer than ten. V is TRBV6-6 and J is TRBJ2-3, with D unresolved. The length of the CDR3 is 14 residues. Germline assignment: CDR1 MNHNY and CDR2 SVGAGI (reference sequence). The germline V and J ends were trimmed by 0 bases and 9 bases, with 13 bases remaining between them. CDR3 DNA: TGTGCCAGCAGTTACTCTAGGGCCTCAGGCACGCAGTATTTT. This gives the protein CASSYSRASGTQYF.

The chain couples TRBV29-1 to TRBJ1-1, with 9 bases identical to TRBD1. The V and J ends lost 7 bases and 2 bases, in that order; junction bases with no gene match: 5. Per germline, CDR1 SQVTM and CDR2 ANQGSEA. This CDR3 has 13 amino acids. This CDR3 is CSGHRGLNTEAFF. CDR3 nucleotide sequence: TGCAGCGGACACAGGGGGCTCAACACTGAAGCTTTCTTT.

The chain combines TRBV7-9 with TRBJ2-7; unclear D gene. Looked up from germline, CDR1 is SEHNR and CDR2 is FQNEAQ (reference sequence). This CDR3 is 13 amino acids long. V dropped 8 bases and J dropped 0 bases, with 11 bases sitting between them. DNA for the CDR3: TGTGCCAGCGGGCTACCACCCTCCTACGAGCAGTACTTC. Amino acid sequence: CASGLPPSYEQYF.

The chain combines TRBV1 with TRBJ1-1. TRBV1 is deemed a pseudogene. The CDR3 has 18 residues. This CDR3 is CTSSQEEGLNRVGTEAFF. CDR3 DNA sequence: TGCACCAGCAGCCAAGAGGAGGGCCTTAACAGGGTCGGCACTGAAGCTTTCTTT.

This clone was seen a handful of times. The chain employs TRBV29-1 and TRBJ1-6; D possibly corresponds to TRBD1 (6 bases). Per the germline V gene, CDR1 is SQVTM and CDR2 is ANQGSEA. V lost 4 bases and J 7 bases, leaving 14 bases between the germline ends. The CDR3 consists of 14 residues. The CDR3: CSVANSDRNSPLHF. As DNA, the CDR3 is TGCAGCGTTGCTAACTCGGACAGAAATTCACCCCTCCACTTT.

This clone was found a few times. The chain links TRBV5-6 to TRBJ2-1; D ambiguous. Germline V lookup: CDR1 SGHDT, CDR2 YYEEEE. The CDR3 is made up of 13 amino acids. V lost 5 bases, J lost 0 bases, and 6 bases lay in between. The chain's CDR3 is CASSYDSYNEQFF. Here the CDR3 DNA reads TGTGCCAGCAGTTACGACTCCTACAATGAGCAGTTCTTC.

V usage is TRBV19 and J usage is TRBJ1-2; D gene ambiguous. With 4 bases removed from V and 1 base from J, the gap between germline ends came to 7 bases. The germline V gene has CDR1 LNHDA and CDR2 SQIVND (reference sequence). This CDR3 is built from 13 residues. The CDR3: CASSSQSNYGYTF. CDR3 bases: TGTGCCAGTAGTAGCCAGAGTAACTATGGCTACACCTTC.

This chain connects TRBV6-6 to TRBJ2-1; no reliable D call. The CDR3 has 12 amino acids. Germline V gene lookup returns CDR1 MNHNY and CDR2 SVGAGI (reference sequence). V was clipped by 10 bases and J by 4 bases, with 11 bases between them. The CDR3 DNA sequence: TGTGCCATCTGGGATGAGTACAATGAGCAGTTCTTC. This sequence encodes CAIWDEYNEQFF.

The chain links TRBV7-9 to TRBJ2-3, with D perhaps TRBD2 (7 bases). Germline V gene lookup returns CDR1 SEHNR and CDR2 FQNEAQ (reference sequence). The CDR3 totals 16 residues. The V end was cut by 5 bases, the J end by 4 bases, with 19 bases between. CDR3 protein: CASSQPGGGGPDTQYF. The CDR3 DNA follows: TGTGCCAGCAGCCAGCCGGGGGGCGGAGGCCCAGATACGCAGTATTTT.

This clone was observed once. The V and J genes are TRBV9 and TRBJ2-3, with 8 bases identical to TRBD1. J lost 4 bases, V lost 2 bases, and 0 bases had no gene match. This CDR3 is built from 13 residues. Germline V CDR1 and CDR2: SGDLS, YYNGEE. CDR3 DNA sequence: TGTGCCAGCAGCGTGACAGGGGCAGATACGCAGTATTTT. Residues: CASSVTGADTQYF. The variable domain in full, completed from reference TRBV9 and TRBJ2-3, reads DSGVTQTPKHLITATGQRVTLRCSPRSGDLSVYWYQQSLDQGLQFLIQYYNGEERAKGNILERFSAQQFPDLHSELNLSSLELGDSALYFCASSVTGADTQYFGPGTRLTVL.

The rearrangement joins TRBV5-6 to TRBJ2-1, with a weak D call TRBD2 (7 bases). Germline CDR1 reads SGHDT; CDR2 reads YYEEEE. This CDR3 is built from 17 residues. The V and J ends lost 5 bases and 2 bases respectively, with 20 bases between them. The CDR3 nucleotides are TGTGCCAGCAGAGGATCGGGGGGCGCATTAACCTACAATGAGCAGTTCTTC. Residues: CASRGSGGALTYNEQFF.

The rearrangement uses TRBV7-8 and TRBJ2-2; D is undetermined. The CDR3 is 12 residues long. The V and J ends lost 6 bases and 6 bases respectively, with 8 bases between them. CDR1 is SGHVS, CDR2 FQNEAQ, per germline. CDR3 residues: CASRRRAGELFF. CDR3 sequence (DNA): TGTGCCAGCAGGCGAAGGGCCGGGGAGCTGTTTTTT.

The chain joins TRBV30 to TRBJ2-3; TRBD1 is a possible D gene (5 bases). The CDR3 extends over 14 amino acids. The germline V gene has CDR1 GTSNPN and CDR2 SVGIG (reference sequence). The germline V and J ends were trimmed by 0 bases and 5 bases, with 12 bases remaining between them. CDR3 amino acids: CAWSVSARGDTQYF. The CDR3 nucleotides are TGTGCCTGGAGTGTATCGGCTAGGGGAGATACGCAGTATTTT.

The chain employs TRBV7-9 and TRBJ2-7; 8 nucleotides line up with TRBD1. The germline V gene has CDR1 SEHNR and CDR2 FQNEAQ (reference sequence). The ends lost 5 bases at V and 1 base at J; junction bases unmatched: 4. The CDR3 extends over 14 amino acids. The CDR3 is CASSRTGSSYEQYF. CDR3 nucleotide sequence: TGTGCCAGCAGCCGGACAGGGAGTTCCTACGAGCAGTACTTC. Full variable domain (rest looked up from reference TRBV7-9 and TRBJ2-7): DTGVSQNPRHKITKRGQNVTFRCDPISEHNRLYWYRQTLGQGPEFLTYFQNEAQLEKSRLLSDRFSAERPKGSFSTLEIQRTEQGDSAMYLCASSRTGSSYEQYFGPGTRLTVT.

The CDR3 sequence is CASSYNFQETQYF. DNA of the CDR3: TGTGCCAGCAGTTATAACTTCCAAGAGACCCAGTACTTC. This chain connects TRBV2 to TRBJ2-5; no clear D gene. This CDR3 is 13 amino acids long. Trimming shortened V by 5 bases and J by 1 base, and 8 bases separated the two germline ends. Germline V gene lookup returns CDR1 SNHLY and CDR2 FYNNEI.

A single count supports this clone. The chain combines TRBV5-6 with TRBJ2-3; either TRBD1 or TRBD2 may supply D (5 bases each). Trimming cost V 5 bases and J 8 bases, with 15 bases left between them. CDR1 is SGHDT, CDR2 YYEEEE, per germline. CDR3 length: 13 residues. This CDR3 reads CASSWAMGVTQYF. The DNA for the CDR3 is TGTGCCAGCAGTTGGGCTATGGGGGTTACGCAGTATTTT.

J is TRBJ2-5 and V is TRBV7-6; the match to TRBD1 covers 9 bases. The CDR3 is made up of 15 amino acids. Germline V gives CDR1 SGHVS, CDR2 FNYEAQ. The trim removed 1 base at V and 4 bases at J, leaving 4 bases unmatched. CDR3: CASSLGTGEGETQYF. CDR3 bases: TGTGCCAGCAGCTTAGGGACAGGGGAGGGAGAGACCCAGTACTTC.

This chain links TRBV4-1 with TRBJ1-2, with D unresolved. Germline V gene data show CDR1 as MGHRA and CDR2 as YSYEKL. The CDR3 extends over 13 amino acids. V dropped 0 bases and J dropped 3 bases, with 5 bases sitting between them. Here the CDR3 DNA reads TGCGCCAGCAGCCAAGATGGGTACTATGGCTACACCTTC. It encodes CASSQDGYYGYTF.

Of note for this clone: At one boundary the junction diverges from the germline segment, which might be a read error. The rearrangement links TRBV14 to TRBJ2-7; a weak D match, TRBD1 (6 bases). The CDR3 is 13 residues long. Germline V CDR1 and CDR2: SGHDN, FVKESK. In DNA form, the CDR3 reads TGTGCCAGCAGCCCCCCAGGACAGAAGTCCACCCATTTC. It translates to CASSPPGQKSTHF.

The V gene is TRBV2, the J gene TRBJ1-3; maybe TRBD1 (6 bases). V lost 4 bases to trimming and J lost 3 bases, with 10 bases between them. Germline CDR1 and CDR2: SNHLY and FYNNEI. The CDR3 is made up of 14 amino acids. The DNA of the CDR3 is TGTGCCAGCAGTGTAGGACAGAGTGGAAACACCATATATTTT. Amino acids: CASSVGQSGNTIYF.

This clone was seen a handful of times. V gene TRBV23-1 combines with J gene TRBJ1-5; D may be TRBD1 (5 bases). TRBV23-1 is designated an ORF whose function remains uncertain. This CDR3 has 16 amino acids. V lost 1 base to trimming and J lost 6 bases, with 16 bases between them. CDR3 loop: CASSQCMNQGCQPQHF. CDR3 DNA sequence: TGCGCCAGCAGTCAATGTATGAACCAGGGTTGTCAGCCCCAGCATTTT.

The rearrangement joins TRBV7-9 to TRBJ2-5; a weak D match, TRBD1 (6 bases). The CDR3 spans 15 residues. In germline, CDR1 is SEHNR, CDR2 FQNEAQ (reference sequence). The ends were cut back, 5 bases at V and 1 base at J, with 14 bases in the middle. CDR3 in DNA: TGTGCCAGCAGCCCAACAGGGACAATCCAAGAGACCCAGTACTTC. Translated: CASSPTGTIQETQYF.

This clone has just one count. This chain connects TRBV29-1 to TRBJ2-5; D possibly corresponds to TRBD2 (6 bases). This CDR3 has 14 residues. Germline CDR1 and CDR2: SQVTM and ANQGSEA. The V end lost 4 bases, the J end lost 5 bases, and 17 bases lay between the germline ends. The CDR3 protein is CSVASSPGGETQYF. CDR3 nucleotide sequence: TGCAGCGTTGCTTCGTCCCCTGGAGGGGAGACCCAGTACTTC.

In DNA, the CDR3 is TGTGCCAGCTCATTACAGGGGGCCGGTGTGAACGAGCAGTACTTC. Amino acids: CASSLQGAGVNEQYF. V is TRBV18 and J is TRBJ2-7; 9 nucleotides align to TRBD1. The germline CDR1 and CDR2 sequences are KGHSH and LQKENI. The junction had 10 bases not matched to a gene; V was cut back by 5 bases and J by 5 bases. The CDR3 is 15 amino acids.

The chain combines TRBV29-1 with TRBJ2-3; no reliable D call. The V gene lost 3 bases and the J gene lost 0 bases, with 7 bases spanning the gap. The germline V gene encodes CDR1 SQVTM and CDR2 ANQGSEA. The CDR3 length is 13 residues. Here the CDR3 reads CSVEKSSTDTQYF. CDR3 sequence (DNA): TGCAGCGTTGAGAAGTCTAGCACAGATACGCAGTATTTT.

In its sample, this clone was seen a few times. The chain has TRBV29-1 and TRBJ1-1; D gene uncertain. The CDR3 loop spans 10 amino acids. Looked up from germline, CDR1 is SQVTM and CDR2 is ANQGSEA. V was cut by 5 bases and J by 1 base, with 2 bases left in between. CDR3 sequence reads: CSVRNTEAFF. DNA for the CDR3: TGCAGCGTTAGGAACACTGAAGCTTTCTTT. The full variable domain, completed using reference TRBV29-1 and TRBJ1-1, is SAVISQKPSRDICQRGTSLTIQCQVDSQVTMMFWYRQQPGQSLTLIATANQGSEATYESGFVIDKFPISRPNLTFSTLTVSNMSPEDSSIYLCSVRNTEAFFGQGTRLTVV.

The chain has TRBV10-3 and TRBJ1-2, with TRBD1 matching 10 bases. V lost 0 bases to trimming and J lost 4 bases; unmatched junction nucleotides: 8. The CDR3 has 17 residues. Germline V gene sequence: CDR1 ENHRY, CDR2 SYGVKD. The CDR3 sequence: CAISESGQGIARYGYTF. CDR3 nucleotides: TGTGCCATCAGTGAGTCGGGACAGGGGATAGCCCGCTATGGCTACACCTTC.